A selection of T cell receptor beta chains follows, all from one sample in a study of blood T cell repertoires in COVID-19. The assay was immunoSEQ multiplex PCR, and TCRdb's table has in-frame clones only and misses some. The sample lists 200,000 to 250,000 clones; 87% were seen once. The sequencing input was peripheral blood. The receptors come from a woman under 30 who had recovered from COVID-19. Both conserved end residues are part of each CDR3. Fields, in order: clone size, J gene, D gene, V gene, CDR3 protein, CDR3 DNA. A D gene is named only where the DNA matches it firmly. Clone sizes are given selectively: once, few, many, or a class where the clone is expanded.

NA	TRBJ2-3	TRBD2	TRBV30	CAWSFTVLAGDTQYF	TGTGCCTGGTCCTTTACCGTACTAGCGGGGGATACGCAGTATTTT
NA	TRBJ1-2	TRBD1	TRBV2	CASTRGTGELYGYTF	TGTGCCAGCACACGAGGGACAGGAGAACTCTATGGCTACACCTTC
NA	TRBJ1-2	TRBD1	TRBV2	CASSTGQGHRGYTF	TGTGCCAGCAGCACCGGACAGGGCCATCGGGGCTACACCTTC
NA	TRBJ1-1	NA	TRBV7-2	CASSLGGRDEAFF	TGTGCCAGCAGCTTAGGAGGCAGGGATGAAGCTTTCTTT
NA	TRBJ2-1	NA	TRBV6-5	CASKGGGEMGEQFF	TGTGCCAGCAAAGGAGGGGGCGAAATGGGCGAGCAGTTCTTC
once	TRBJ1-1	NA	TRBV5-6	CASSLGLSDTEAFF	TGTGCCAGCAGCCTAGGTCTCTCGGACACTGAAGCTTTCTTT
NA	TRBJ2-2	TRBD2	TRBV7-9	CASSHGGTRRTGELFF	TGTGCCAGCAGCCATGGGGGGACTAGACGGACCGGGGAGCTGTTTTTT
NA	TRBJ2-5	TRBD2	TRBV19	CASTGGAASQETQYF	TGTGCCAGTACGGGGGGGGCAGCTTCCCAAGAGACCCAGTACTTC
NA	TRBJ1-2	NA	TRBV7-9	CASSTSGYGYTF	TGTGCCAGCAGTACCTCGGGCTATGGCTACACCTTC
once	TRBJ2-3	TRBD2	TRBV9	CASSESSGIGVTQYF	TGTGCCAGCAGCGAGTCTAGCGGGATAGGCGTTACGCAGTATTTT
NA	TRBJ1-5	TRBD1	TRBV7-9	CASSLGGTGTNQPQHF	TGTGCCAGCAGCCTGGGAGGGACAGGGACCAATCAGCCCCAGCATTTT
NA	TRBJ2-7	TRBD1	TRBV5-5	CASSWTGQGSYEQYF	TGTGCCAGCAGCTGGACAGGGCAGGGCTCCTACGAGCAGTACTTC
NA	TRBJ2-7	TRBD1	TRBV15	CATTMDRSYEQYF	TGTGCCACCACTATGGACAGGTCATACGAGCAGTACTTC
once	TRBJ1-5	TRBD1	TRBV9	CASSVDHRGHQPQHF	TGTGCCAGCAGCGTAGACCACAGGGGTCATCAGCCCCAGCATTTT
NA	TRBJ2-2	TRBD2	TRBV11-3	CASSLGTSGRYGELFF	TGTGCCAGCAGCTTAGGTACTAGCGGGAGATACGGGGAGCTGTTTTTT
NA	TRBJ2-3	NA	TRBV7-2	CASSDPRTDTQYF	TGTGCCAGCAGCGACCCTAGGACAGATACGCAGTATTTT
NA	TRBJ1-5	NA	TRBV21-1	CASSNGFGQGGWYSNQPQHF	TGTGCCAGCAGCAACGGGTTCGGACAGGGAGGTTGGTATAGCAATCAGCCCCAGCATTTT
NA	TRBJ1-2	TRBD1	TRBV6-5	CASSSAGGGDGYTF	TGTGCCAGCAGTTCCGCAGGGGGCGGTGATGGCTACACCTTC
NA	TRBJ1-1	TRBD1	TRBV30	CAWRDRGETEAFF	TGTGCCTGGAGGGACAGGGGAGAGACTGAAGCTTTCTTT
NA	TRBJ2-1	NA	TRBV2	CASREEYNEQFF	TGTGCCAGTAGAGAGGAGTACAATGAGCAGTTCTTC
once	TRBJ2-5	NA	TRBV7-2	CASSQTTRETQYF	TGTGCCAGCAGCCAAACAACTAGAGAGACCCAGTACTTC
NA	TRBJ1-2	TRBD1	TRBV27	CASATDRGWDGYTF	TGTGCCAGCGCGACTGACAGGGGATGGGATGGCTACACCTTC
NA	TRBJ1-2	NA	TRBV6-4	CASSEYPRSGYTF	TGTGCCAGCAGTGAATACCCGAGGTCTGGCTACACCTTC
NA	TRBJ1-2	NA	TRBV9	CASSPDRLYGYTF	TGTGCCAGCAGCCCCGACAGACTCTATGGCTACACCTTC
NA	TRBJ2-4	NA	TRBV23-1	CASSQTGTFIRLAKNIQYF	TGCGCCAGCAGTCAGACCGGGACATTCATACGACTAGCCAAAAACATTCAGTACTTC
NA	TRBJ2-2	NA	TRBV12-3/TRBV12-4	CAGHTNTGELFF	TGTGCCGGTCACACGAACACCGGGGAGCTGTTTTTT
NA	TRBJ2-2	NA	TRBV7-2	CASSLEPGGAGELFF	TGTGCCAGCAGCTTAGAGCCCGGAGGTGCCGGGGAGCTGTTTTTT
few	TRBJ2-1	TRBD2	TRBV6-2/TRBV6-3	CASSYSPSGSHNEQFF	TGTGCCAGCAGTTACTCGCCCAGCGGGAGCCACAATGAGCAGTTCTTC